This entry describes one T cell receptor (beta chain). It lacks a known antigen. The input lacks base qualities; no much larger clone sits a single base away. CDR1 and CDR2 (LGHDT, YNNKEL) derive from the germline V gene (reference sequence). The cysteine opens and the phenylalanine closes a CDR3 of 13 amino acids. The CDR3 DNA has 39 bases and is translated from base 1. V is pared back by 6 bases and J by 2 bases, with 9 bases lying between the germline termini. Bulk UMI-based TCR sequencing was performed on four sorted CD4+ memory subsets (TCM, TEM, IL-7Rhigh TEMRA, IL-7R- TEMRA) to test a precursor-effector relationship among CD4 cytotoxic T cells. The cells came from peripheral blood mononuclear cells that had been isolated from human blood. The sample is drawn from a study of precursors of human CD4 cytotoxic T cells (dated by TCRdb to the late 2010s). Context from the whole study: CD4+ memory subsets from more than twelve donors in total were covered by the bulk TCR-seq analysis. TCR-seq analysis of 14 donors yielded TCRalpha and TCRbeta chain sequences (table S7).

Summary of the overall study and its limitations: According to the authors, an observational design in humans cannot definitively determine the direction of differentiation between precursor and effector cells. A larger fraction of IL-7Rhigh TEMRA clonotypes than of TEM or TCM clonotypes was made up of expanded effector clonotypes. More restricted TCR repertoires, with lower diversity and more expanded clonotypes, were shown by IL-7Rhigh and IL-7R- TEMRA subsets than by TCM and TEM subsets. Some bulk TCR-seq comparisons included only about 95% of the 14 donors, suggesting not every subset was available for every donor.

Sequencer: Illumina MiSeq. As for how the authors treated the data: To quantify repertoire diversity, the Shannon-Wiener index was calculated using VDJtools. TCRbeta clonotypes with a clonotype frequency of at least 3 were defined as expanded. TCRdb trimmed public reads at Q25 via fastp, called clones via MiXCR and kept in-frame beta chains. Rows with one shared CDR3 protein collapse into an entry with the most common genes and DNA. The V and J calls shown here were made by TCRdb, not taken from the authors' results. This sample gives some 720 distinct CDR3 sequences in total; around 17% of them show up just once. The top ten clones comprise 7.5% to 8% of the sample.

Material: memory CD4+ T cells from blood (PBMCs). This TCR derives from a human donor in good health. The chain is made from TRBV3-1 and TRBJ2-3, with no confidently assigned D gene. The bases are TGTGCCAGCAGGACCTCCCCCACAGATACGCAGTATTTT. Its protein is CASRTSPTDTQYF.